This TCR beta chain stems from a study of T-cell memory formation after mild COVID-19. Each CDR3 protein is one row after TCRdb ran MiXCR on the 5' RACE reads. The sample carries fewer than 200,000 distinct CDR3 sequences, roughly 18% recorded once. V lost 4 bases and J 5 bases, leaving 14 bases between the germline ends. From germline, CDR1 is SGHTA and CDR2 FQGNSA. CDR3 size: 14 residues. V usage is TRBV7-2 and J usage is TRBJ2-5, with D possibly TRBD2 on 6 matching bases. Sequencing was carried out using PBMCs or a T cell subset sorted from them (not recorded which). This TCR came from a man aged 18 to 29 who had mild COVID-19 (a few samples of this study predate the infection). Cell type and time point are not known. The CDR3 sequence is CASSSRWGGETQYF. CDR3 DNA: TGTGCCAGCAGCTCCCGGTGGGGAGGTGAGACCCAGTACTTC.